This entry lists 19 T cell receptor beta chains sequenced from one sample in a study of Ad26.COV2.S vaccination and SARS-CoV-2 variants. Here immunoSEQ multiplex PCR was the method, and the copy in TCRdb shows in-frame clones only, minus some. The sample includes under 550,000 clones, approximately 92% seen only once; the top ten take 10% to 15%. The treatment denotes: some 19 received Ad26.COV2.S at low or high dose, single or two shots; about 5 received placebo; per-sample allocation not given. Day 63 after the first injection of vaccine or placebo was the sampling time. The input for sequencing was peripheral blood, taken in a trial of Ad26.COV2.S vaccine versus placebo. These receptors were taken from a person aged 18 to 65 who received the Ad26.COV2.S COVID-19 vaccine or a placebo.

CDR3 amino acids: CASSLSQVTYEQYF. CDR3 nucleotides: TGTGCCAGCAGTCTTAGCCAGGTTACCTACGAGCAGTACTTC. The gene calls are TRBV5-5 and TRBJ2-7, with D uncertain. Germline loops: CDR1 SGHKS, CDR2 YYEKEE (reference sequence). Trimming took off 5 bases at V and 2 bases at J, with 14 bases between the two ends. CDR3 length: 14 residues.

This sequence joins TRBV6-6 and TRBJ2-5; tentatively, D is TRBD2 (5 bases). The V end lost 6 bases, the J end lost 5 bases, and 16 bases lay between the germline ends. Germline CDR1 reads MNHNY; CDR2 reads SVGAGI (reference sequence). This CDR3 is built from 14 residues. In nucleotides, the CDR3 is TGTGCCAGCAGCCAGACTACGATGGGGGAGACCCAGTACTTC. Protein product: CASSQTTMGETQYF.

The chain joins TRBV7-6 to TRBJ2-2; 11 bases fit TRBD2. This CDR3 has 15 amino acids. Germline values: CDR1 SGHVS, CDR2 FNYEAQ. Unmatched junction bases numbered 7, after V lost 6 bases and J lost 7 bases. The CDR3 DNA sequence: TGTGCCAGCAGGCAGACTAGCGGGAAGAACGGGGAGCTGTTTTTT. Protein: CASRQTSGKNGELFF.

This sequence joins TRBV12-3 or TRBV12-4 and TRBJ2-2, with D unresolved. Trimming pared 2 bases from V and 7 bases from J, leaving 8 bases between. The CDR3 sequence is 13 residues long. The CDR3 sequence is CASSLNRDGELFF. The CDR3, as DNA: TGTGCCAGCAGTTTAAACAGAGACGGGGAGCTGTTTTTT.

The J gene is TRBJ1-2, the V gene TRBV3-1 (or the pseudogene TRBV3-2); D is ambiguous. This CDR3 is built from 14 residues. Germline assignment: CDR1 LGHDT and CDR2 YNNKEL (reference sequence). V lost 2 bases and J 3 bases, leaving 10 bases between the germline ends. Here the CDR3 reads CASSQRTDYYGYTF. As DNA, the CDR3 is TGTGCCAGCAGCCAACGGACGGATTACTATGGCTACACCTTC.

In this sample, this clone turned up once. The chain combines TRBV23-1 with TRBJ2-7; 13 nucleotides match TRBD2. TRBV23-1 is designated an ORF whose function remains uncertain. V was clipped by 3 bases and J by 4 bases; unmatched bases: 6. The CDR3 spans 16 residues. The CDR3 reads CASSHGLAGVLYEQYF. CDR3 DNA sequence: TGCGCCAGCAGTCACGGACTAGCGGGAGTCTTGTACGAGCAGTACTTC.

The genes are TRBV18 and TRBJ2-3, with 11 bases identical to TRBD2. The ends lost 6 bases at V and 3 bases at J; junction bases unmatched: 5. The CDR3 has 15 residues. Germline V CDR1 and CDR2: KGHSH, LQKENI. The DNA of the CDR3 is TGTGCCAGCTCCCAGGGACTAGCGGAGACAGATACGCAGTATTTT. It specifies CASSQGLAETDTQYF.

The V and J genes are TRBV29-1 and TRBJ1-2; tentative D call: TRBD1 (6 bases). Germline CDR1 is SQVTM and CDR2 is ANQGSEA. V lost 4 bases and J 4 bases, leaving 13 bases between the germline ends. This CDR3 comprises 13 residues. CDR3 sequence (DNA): TGCAGCGTTGTTACAGGGCTGAGCTATGGCTACACCTTC. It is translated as CSVVTGLSYGYTF.

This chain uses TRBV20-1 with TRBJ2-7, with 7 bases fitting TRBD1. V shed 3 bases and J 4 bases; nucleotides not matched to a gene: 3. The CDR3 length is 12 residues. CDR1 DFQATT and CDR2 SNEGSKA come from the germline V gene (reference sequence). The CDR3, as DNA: TGCAGTGCTAGTGACAGGGATTACGAGCAGTACTTC. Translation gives CSASDRDYEQYF.

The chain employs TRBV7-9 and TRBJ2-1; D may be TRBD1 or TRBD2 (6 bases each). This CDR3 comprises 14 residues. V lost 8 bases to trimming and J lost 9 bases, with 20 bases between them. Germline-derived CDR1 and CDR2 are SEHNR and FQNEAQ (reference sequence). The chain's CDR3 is CASGGTFVQGEQFF. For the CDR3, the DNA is TGTGCCAGCGGGGGGACATTCGTACAAGGTGAGCAGTTCTTC.

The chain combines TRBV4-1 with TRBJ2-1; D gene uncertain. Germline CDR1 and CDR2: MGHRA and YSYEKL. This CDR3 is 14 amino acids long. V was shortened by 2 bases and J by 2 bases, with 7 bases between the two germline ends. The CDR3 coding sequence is TGCGCCAGCAGCCAAAAGGGTACCTACAATGAGCAGTTCTTC. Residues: CASSQKGTYNEQFF.

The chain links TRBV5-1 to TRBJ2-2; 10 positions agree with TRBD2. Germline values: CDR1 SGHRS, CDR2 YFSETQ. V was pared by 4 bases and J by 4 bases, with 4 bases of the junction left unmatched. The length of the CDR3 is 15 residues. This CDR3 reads CASSVLAGGTGELFF. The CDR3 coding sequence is TGCGCCAGCAGCGTCTTAGCGGGAGGCACCGGGGAGCTGTTTTTT.

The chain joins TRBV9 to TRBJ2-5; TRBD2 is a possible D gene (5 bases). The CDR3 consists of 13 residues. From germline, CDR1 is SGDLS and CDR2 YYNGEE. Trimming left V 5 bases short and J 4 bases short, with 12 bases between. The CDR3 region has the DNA TGTGCCAGCAGTTCACGGGCGGGAGAGACCCAGTACTTC. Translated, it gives CASSSRAGETQYF.

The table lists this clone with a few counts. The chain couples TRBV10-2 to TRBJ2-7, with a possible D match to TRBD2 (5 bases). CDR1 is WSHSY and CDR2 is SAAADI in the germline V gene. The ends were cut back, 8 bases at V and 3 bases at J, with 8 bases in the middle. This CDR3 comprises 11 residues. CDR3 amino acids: CASLGDYEQYF. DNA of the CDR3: TGCGCCAGCCTCGGGGACTACGAGCAGTACTTC.

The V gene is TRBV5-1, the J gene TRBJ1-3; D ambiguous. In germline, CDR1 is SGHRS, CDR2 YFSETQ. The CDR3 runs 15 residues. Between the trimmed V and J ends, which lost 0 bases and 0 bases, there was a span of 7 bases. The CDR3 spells CASSLGEISGNTIYF. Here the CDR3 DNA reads TGCGCCAGCAGCTTGGGGGAAATCTCTGGAAACACCATATATTTT.

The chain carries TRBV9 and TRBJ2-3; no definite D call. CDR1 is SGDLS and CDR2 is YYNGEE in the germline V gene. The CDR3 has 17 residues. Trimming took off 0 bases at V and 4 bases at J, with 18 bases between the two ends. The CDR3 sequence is CASSVGLSDSKADTQYF. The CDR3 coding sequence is TGTGCCAGCAGCGTAGGGCTCTCGGATAGCAAGGCAGATACGCAGTATTTT.

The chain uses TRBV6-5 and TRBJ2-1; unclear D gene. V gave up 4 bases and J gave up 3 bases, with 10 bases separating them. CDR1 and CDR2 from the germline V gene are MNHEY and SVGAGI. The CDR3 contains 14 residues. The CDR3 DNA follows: TGTGCCAGCAGTTCCCGGAGATACTACAATGAGCAGTTCTTC. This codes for CASSSRRYYNEQFF.

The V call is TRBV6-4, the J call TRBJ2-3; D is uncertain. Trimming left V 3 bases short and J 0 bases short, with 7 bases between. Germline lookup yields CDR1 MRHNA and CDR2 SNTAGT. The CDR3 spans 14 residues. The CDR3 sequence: CASSEGLSTDTQYF. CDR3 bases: TGTGCCAGCAGTGAAGGGTTAAGCACAGATACGCAGTATTTT.

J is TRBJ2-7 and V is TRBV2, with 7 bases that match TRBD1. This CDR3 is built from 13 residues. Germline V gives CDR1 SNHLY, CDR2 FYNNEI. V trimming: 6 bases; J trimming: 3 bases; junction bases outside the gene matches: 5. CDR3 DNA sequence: TGTGCCAGCAGGACAGGGTCCAACTACGAGCAGTACTTC. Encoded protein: CASRTGSNYEQYF.